The 9 T cell receptor beta chains below were found in one sample sequenced in a study of cytomegalovirus exposure and HLA in healthy donors. Both 60 Vbeta primers and 13 Jbeta primers went into the PCR. Sequenced by immunoSEQ multiplex PCR; TCRdb stores in-frame clones only, minus some. The sample lists approximately 300,000 clones, about four fifths occurring once. Sequenced material: PBMCs. Receptors were obtained from a girl aged 2-10 years in good health and CMV-seronegative.

The chain combines TRBV10-1 with TRBJ1-4; D remains ambiguous. V was clipped by 3 bases and J by 8 bases, with 10 bases between them. The CDR3 runs 13 residues. Per germline, CDR1 WNHNN and CDR2 SYGVQD (reference sequence). CDR3 region: CASSEGGNEKLFF. The CDR3 coding sequence is TGCGCCAGCAGTGAAGGCGGAAACGAAAAACTGTTTTTT.

The count of this clone is one. CDR3 protein: CASSRLSGLAGPSSYEQYF. For the CDR3, the DNA is TGTGCCAGCTCACGGCTGTCTGGTCTAGCAGGACCTAGCTCCTACGAGCAGTACTTC. The chain is built from TRBV18 and TRBJ2-7; TRBD2 might be the D (5 bases). Germline V gene data show CDR1 as KGHSH and CDR2 as LQKENI. There are 19 residues in the CDR3. With 4 bases removed from V and 0 bases from J, the gap between germline ends came to 25 bases.

V and J are TRBV10-3 and TRBJ2-5; D perhaps matches TRBD1 (6 bases). V gave up 10 bases and J gave up 2 bases, with 20 bases separating them. This CDR3 spans 15 amino acids. Germline lookup yields CDR1 ENHRY and CDR2 SYGVKD. The CDR3 protein is CATADLVGQQETQYF. CDR3 nucleotide sequence: TGTGCCACGGCCGACCTGGTGGGACAACAAGAGACCCAGTACTTC.

This chain uses TRBV28 with TRBJ2-7; TRBD1 matches 11 bases. Trimming cost V 6 bases and J 3 bases; bases outside gene matches: 4. The CDR3 spans 14 residues. From germline, CDR1 is MDHEN and CDR2 SYDVKM. The CDR3 region is CASRIGTGGYEQYF. DNA for the CDR3: TGTGCCAGCAGGATCGGGACAGGGGGCTACGAGCAGTACTTC. The full variable domain, completed using reference TRBV28 and TRBJ2-7, is DVKVTQSSRYLVKRTGEKVFLECVQDMDHENMFWYRQDPGLGLRLIYFSYDVKMKEKGDIPEGYSVSREKKERFSLILESASTNQTSMYLCASRIGTGGYEQYFGPGTRLTVT.

V usage is TRBV27 and J usage is TRBJ2-7; 9 bases are a match to TRBD2. With V trimmed by 6 bases and J by 5 bases, 5 bases remained unmatched. The germline V gene has CDR1 MNHEY and CDR2 SMNVEV (reference sequence). The CDR3 runs to 13 residues. The CDR3 region is CASRRAGGDEQYF. CDR3 nucleotides: TGTGCCAGCAGGAGAGCGGGAGGTGACGAGCAGTACTTC.

The rearrangement uses TRBV9 and TRBJ2-5; D gene ambiguous. In germline, CDR1 is SGDLS, CDR2 YYNGEE. The CDR3 consists of 14 residues. V lost 4 bases, J lost 1 base, and 11 bases lay in between. The CDR3 DNA sequence: TGTGCCAGCAGCAACTACCGCGGCCAAGAGACCCAGTACTTC. This sequence encodes CASSNYRGQETQYF. Full variable domain (missing parts from reference TRBV9 and TRBJ2-5): DSGVTQTPKHLITATGQRVTLRCSPRSGDLSVYWYQQSLDQGLQFLIQYYNGEERAKGNILERFSAQQFPDLHSELNLSSLELGDSALYFCASSNYRGQETQYFGPGTRLLVL.

The rearrangement links TRBV7-3 to TRBJ2-1; 9 bases match TRBD2. The junction had 5 bases not matched to a gene; V was cut back by 3 bases and J by 8 bases. Germline assignment: CDR1 SGHTA and CDR2 FQGTGA. The CDR3 totals 14 residues. The CDR3 coding sequence is TGTGCCAGCAGCTTGGGGCGGGGGGGCTATGAGCAGTTCTTC. Protein: CASSLGRGGYEQFF.

The chain combines TRBV14 with TRBJ1-4, with 10 bases that match TRBD1. This CDR3 is built from 16 residues. The J segment lost 3 bases and the V segment lost 3 bases, leaving 4 bases of the junction unmatched. Germline V gene lookup returns CDR1 SGHDN and CDR2 FVKESK. Written as DNA, the CDR3 is TGTGCCAGCAGCCATTTCGGGACAGGGGCTAATGAAAAACTGTTTTTT. Protein sequence: CASSHFGTGANEKLFF.

The CDR3: CASSLEFGVDRAEEETQYF. CDR3 in DNA: TGTGCCAGCAGCTTAGAGTTTGGGGTGGACAGGGCGGAAGAAGAGACCCAGTACTTC. The chain carries TRBV7-9 and TRBJ2-5; 8 bases are a match to TRBD1. CDR1 is SEHNR and CDR2 is FQNEAQ in the germline V gene (reference sequence). The CDR3 covers 19 residues. V shed 1 base and J 3 bases; nucleotides not matched to a gene: 16. Full variable domain (remainder filled in from reference TRBV7-9 and TRBJ2-5): DTGVSQNPRHKITKRGQNVTFRCDPISEHNRLYWYRQTLGQGPEFLTYFQNEAQLEKSRLLSDRFSAERPKGSFSTLEIQRTEQGDSAMYLCASSLEFGVDRAEEETQYFGPGTRLLVL.